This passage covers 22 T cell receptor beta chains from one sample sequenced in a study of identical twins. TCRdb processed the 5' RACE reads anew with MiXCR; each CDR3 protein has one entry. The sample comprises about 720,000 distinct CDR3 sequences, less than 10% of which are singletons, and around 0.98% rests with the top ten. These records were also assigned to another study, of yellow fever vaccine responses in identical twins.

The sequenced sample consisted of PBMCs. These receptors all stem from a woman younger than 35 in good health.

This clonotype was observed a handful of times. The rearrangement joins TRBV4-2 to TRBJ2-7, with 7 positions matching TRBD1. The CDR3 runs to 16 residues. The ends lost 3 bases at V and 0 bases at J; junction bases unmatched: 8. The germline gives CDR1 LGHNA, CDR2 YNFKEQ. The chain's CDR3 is CASSQPGTDASYEQYF. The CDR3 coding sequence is TGTGCCAGCAGCCAGCCCGGGACAGACGCCTCCTACGAGCAGTACTTC.

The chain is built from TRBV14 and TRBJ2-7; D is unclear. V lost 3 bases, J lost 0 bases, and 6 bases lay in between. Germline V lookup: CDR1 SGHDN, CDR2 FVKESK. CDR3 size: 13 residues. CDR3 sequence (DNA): TGTGCCAGCAGCCAGCCGTACTCCTACGAGCAGTACTTC. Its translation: CASSQPYSYEQYF.

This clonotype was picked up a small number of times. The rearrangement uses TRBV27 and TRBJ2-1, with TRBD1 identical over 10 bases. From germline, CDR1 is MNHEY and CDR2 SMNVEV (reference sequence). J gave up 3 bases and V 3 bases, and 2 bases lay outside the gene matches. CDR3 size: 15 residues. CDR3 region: CASSLTGGNYNEQFF. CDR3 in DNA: TGTGCCAGCAGTTTGACAGGGGGCAACTACAATGAGCAGTTCTTC.

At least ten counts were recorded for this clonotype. The CDR3 bases are TGTGCCAGCAGTTGGAGCTCTGAGGGGAATTCTTCACCCCTCCACTTT. This sequence encodes CASSWSSEGNSSPLHF. The J gene is TRBJ1-6, the V gene TRBV6-5, with D possibly matching TRBD1 (5 bases). Trimming removed 4 bases from V and 9 bases from J, with 19 bases in between. Germline CDR1 is MNHEY and CDR2 is SVGAGI. There are 16 residues in the CDR3.

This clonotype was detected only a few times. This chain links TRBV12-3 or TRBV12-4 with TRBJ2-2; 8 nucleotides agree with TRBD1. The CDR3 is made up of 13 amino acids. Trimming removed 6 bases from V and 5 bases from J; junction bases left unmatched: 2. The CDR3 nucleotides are TGTGCCAGCAGGGGGACAGGTACCGGGGAGCTGTTTTTT. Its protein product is CASRGTGTGELFF.

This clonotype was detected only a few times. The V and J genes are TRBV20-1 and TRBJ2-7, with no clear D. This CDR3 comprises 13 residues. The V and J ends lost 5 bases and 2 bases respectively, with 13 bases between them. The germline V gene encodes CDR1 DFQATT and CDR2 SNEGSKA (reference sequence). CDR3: CSARPTNTYEQYF. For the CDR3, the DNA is TGCAGTGCTCGTCCAACTAACACCTACGAGCAGTACTTC.

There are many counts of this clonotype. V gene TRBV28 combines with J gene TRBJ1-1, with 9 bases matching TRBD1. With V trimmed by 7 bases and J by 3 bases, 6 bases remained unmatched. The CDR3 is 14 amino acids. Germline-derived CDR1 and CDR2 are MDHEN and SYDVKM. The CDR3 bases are TGTGCCAGCACCTGGGACAGGGCGGACACTGAAGCTTTCTTT. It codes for CASTWDRADTEAFF.

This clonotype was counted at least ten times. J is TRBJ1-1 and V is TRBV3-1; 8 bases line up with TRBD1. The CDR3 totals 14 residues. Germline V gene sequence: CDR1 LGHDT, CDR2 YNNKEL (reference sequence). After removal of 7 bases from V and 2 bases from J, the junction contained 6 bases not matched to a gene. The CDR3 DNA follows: TGTGCCAGCAATCAGGGGGCGTCTAACACTGAAGCTTTCTTT. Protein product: CASNQGASNTEAFF. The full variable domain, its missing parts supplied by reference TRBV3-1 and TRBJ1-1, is DTAVSQTPKYLVTQMGNDKSIKCEQNLGHDTMYWYKQDSKKFLKIMFSYNNKELIINETVPNRFSPKSPDKAHLNLHINSLELGDSAVYFCASNQGASNTEAFFGQGTRLTVV.

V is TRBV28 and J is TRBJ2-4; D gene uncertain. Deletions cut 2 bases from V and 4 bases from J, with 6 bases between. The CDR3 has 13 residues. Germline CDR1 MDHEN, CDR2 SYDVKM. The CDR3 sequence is CASSLVLKNIQYF. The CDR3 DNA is TGTGCCAGCAGTTTAGTGCTGAAAAACATTCAGTACTTC.

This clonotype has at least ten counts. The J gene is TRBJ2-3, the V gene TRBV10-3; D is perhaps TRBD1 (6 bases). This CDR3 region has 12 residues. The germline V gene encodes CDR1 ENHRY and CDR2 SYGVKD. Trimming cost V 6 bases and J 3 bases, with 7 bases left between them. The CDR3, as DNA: TGTGCCATCAGACAGGGAACAGATACGCAGTATTTT. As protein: CAIRQGTDTQYF.

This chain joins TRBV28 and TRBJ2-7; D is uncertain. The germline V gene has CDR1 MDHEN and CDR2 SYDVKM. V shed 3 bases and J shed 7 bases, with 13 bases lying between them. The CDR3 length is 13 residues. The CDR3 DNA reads TGTGCCAGCAGTTTCTCGGACGAGGCTGAGCAGTACTTC. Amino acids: CASSFSDEAEQYF.

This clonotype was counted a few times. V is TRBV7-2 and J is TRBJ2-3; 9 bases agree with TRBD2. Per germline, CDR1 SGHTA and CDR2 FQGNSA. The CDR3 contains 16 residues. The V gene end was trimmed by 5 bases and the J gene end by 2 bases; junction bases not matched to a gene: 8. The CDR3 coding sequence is TGTGCCAGCAGCCAGCTTGGCGGGAGGGCCACAGATACGCAGTATTTT. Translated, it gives CASSQLGGRATDTQYF.

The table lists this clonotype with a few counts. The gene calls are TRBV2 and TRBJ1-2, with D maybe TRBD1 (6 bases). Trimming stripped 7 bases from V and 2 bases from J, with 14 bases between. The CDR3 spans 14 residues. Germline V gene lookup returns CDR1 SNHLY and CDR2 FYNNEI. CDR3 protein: CASTPRGGNYGYTF. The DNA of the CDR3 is TGTGCCAGCACCCCCAGGGGAGGCAACTATGGCTACACCTTC.

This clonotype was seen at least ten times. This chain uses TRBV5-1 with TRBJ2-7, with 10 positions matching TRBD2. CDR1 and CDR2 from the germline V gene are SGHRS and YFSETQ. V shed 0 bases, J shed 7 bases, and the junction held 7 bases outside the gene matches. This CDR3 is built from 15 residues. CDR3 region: CASSLVLAGVREQYF. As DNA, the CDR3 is TGCGCCAGCAGCTTGGTGCTAGCGGGAGTTCGTGAGCAGTACTTC. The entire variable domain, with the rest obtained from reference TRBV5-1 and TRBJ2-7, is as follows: KAGVTQTPRYLIKTRGQQVTLSCSPISGHRSVSWYQQTPGQGLQFLFEYFSETQRNKGNFPGRFSGRQFSNSRSEMNVSTLELGDSALYLCASSLVLAGVREQYFGPGTRLTVT.

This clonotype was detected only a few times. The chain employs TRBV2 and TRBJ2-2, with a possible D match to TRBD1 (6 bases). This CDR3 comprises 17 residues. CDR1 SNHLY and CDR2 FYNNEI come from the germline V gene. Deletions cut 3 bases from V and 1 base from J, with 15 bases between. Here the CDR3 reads CASSETGGAGNTGELFF. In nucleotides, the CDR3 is TGTGCCAGCAGTGAGACTGGGGGCGCGGGGAACACCGGGGAGCTGTTTTTT. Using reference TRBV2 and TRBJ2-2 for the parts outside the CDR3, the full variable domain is EPEVTQTPSHQVTQMGQEVILRCVPISNHLYFYWYRQILGQKVEFLVSFYNNEISEKSEIFDDQFSVERPDGSNFTLKIRSTKLEDSAMYFCASSETGGAGNTGELFFGEGSRLTVL.

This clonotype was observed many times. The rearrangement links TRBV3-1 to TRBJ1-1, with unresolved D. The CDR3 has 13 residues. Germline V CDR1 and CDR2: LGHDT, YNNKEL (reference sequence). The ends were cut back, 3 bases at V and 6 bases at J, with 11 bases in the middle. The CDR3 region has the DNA TGTGCCAGCAGCCACCTCCGGGTGGCTGAAGCTTTCTTT. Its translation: CASSHLRVAEAFF. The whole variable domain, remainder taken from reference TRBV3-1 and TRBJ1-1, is DTAVSQTPKYLVTQMGNDKSIKCEQNLGHDTMYWYKQDSKKFLKIMFSYNNKELIINETVPNRFSPKSPDKAHLNLHINSLELGDSAVYFCASSHLRVAEAFFGQGTRLTVV.

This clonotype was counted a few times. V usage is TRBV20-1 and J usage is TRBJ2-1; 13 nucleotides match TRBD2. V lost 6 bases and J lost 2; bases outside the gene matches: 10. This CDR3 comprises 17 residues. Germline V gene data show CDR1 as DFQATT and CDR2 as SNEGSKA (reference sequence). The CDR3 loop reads CSAGSLAGGPTYNEQFF. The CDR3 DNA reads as TGCAGTGCAGGGTCACTAGCGGGAGGGCCCACCTACAATGAGCAGTTCTTC.

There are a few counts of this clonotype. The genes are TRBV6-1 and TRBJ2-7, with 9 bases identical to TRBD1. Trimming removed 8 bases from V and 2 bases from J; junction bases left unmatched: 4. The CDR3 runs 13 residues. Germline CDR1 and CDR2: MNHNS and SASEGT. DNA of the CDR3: TGTGCCAGCGCACAGGGGGCTACCTACGAGCAGTACTTC. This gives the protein CASAQGATYEQYF.

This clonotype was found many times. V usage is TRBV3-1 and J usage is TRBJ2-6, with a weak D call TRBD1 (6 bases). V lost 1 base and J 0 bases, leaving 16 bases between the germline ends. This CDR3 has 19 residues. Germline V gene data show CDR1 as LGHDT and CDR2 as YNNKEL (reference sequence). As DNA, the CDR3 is TGTGCCAGCAGCCAAGTTTTCCGGGACACATACTCTGGGGCCAACGTCCTGACTTTC. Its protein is CASSQVFRDTYSGANVLTF.

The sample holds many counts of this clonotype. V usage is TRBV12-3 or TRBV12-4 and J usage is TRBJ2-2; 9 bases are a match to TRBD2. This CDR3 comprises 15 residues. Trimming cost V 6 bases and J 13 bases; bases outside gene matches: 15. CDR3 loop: CASSHTGTSIRGLFF. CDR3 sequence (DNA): TGTGCCAGCAGCCATACCGGGACTAGCATAAGGGGGCTGTTTTTT.

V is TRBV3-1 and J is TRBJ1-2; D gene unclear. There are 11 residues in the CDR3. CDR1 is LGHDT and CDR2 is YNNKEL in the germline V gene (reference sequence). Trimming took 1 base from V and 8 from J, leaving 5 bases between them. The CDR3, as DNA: TGTGCCAGCAGCCAAGGGCTCGGCTACACCTTC. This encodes CASSQGLGYTF.

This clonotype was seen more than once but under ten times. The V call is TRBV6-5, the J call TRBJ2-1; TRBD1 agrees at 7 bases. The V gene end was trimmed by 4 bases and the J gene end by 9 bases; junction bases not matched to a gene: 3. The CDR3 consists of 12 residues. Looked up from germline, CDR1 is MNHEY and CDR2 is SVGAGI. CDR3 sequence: CASSSGTAEQFF. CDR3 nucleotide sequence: TGTGCCAGCAGTTCAGGGACAGCTGAGCAGTTCTTC.